This T cell receptor beta chain was captured by sequencing in a study of beta chain features in type 1 diabetes. About the study: In age, gender and cell yields, patients were similar to healthy donors.

Study results and caveats: Sampled from patients, naive, central memory and Treg TCRB repertoires appeared more similar than those sampled from healthy donors. Any HLA effect on TCRB rearrangement was left unresolved by small sub-analyses.

This clone was observed a few times. Antigen unknown. The CDR3 extends over 13 amino acids. V lost 4 bases and J 3 bases, leaving 10 bases between the germline ends. Germline V gene data show CDR1 as SGHTA and CDR2 as FQGNSA. The investigators reverse transcribed all of the isolated RNA, so they sequenced expressed TCRB transcripts. Naive, central memory and regulatory T cell samples came to a mean of approximately 3.57 million reads. Some clones are missing from TCRdb's copy, which holds only in-frame ones; the method was immunoSEQ multiplex PCR. The table shows about 290,000 clones, with around 7.8% occurring only once.

The chain joins TRBV7-2 to TRBJ2-7; the D is unclear. The specimen sequenced was central memory CD4+ T cells from blood. This clonotype was obtained from a young woman in good health. DNA of the CDR3: TGTGCCAGCAGCTCCGTTCGCGGCTACGAGCAGTACTTC. Protein: CASSSVRGYEQYF.